The 11 T cell receptor beta chains in this list originate from one sample, sequenced in a study of cytomegalovirus exposure and HLA in healthy donors. The PCR made use of 60 Vbeta and 13 Jbeta primers. Here immunoSEQ multiplex PCR was the method, and the copy in TCRdb shows in-frame clones only, minus some. The repertoire has some 120,000 clones, about 80% of them found once; the top ten carry just over 2.5%. Material for sequencing was PBMCs. All receptors come from a man aged 25-45 years in good health and CMV-seronegative.

The V and J genes are TRBV2 and TRBJ2-2; a possible D gene is TRBD2 (5 bases). Trimming cost V 6 bases and J 0 bases, with 8 bases left between them. This CDR3 spans 14 amino acids. Germline loops: CDR1 SNHLY, CDR2 FYNNEI. The CDR3 loop is CASREDANTGELFF. DNA for the CDR3: TGTGCCAGCAGGGAGGACGCGAACACCGGGGAGCTGTTTTTT.

The J gene is TRBJ2-7, the V gene TRBV5-4; 9 bases align to TRBD1. Trimming took 2 bases from V and 3 from J; bases not matched to a gene: 6. Germline loops: CDR1 SGHNT, CDR2 YYREEE (reference sequence). The CDR3 consists of 15 residues. DNA for the CDR3: TGTGCCAGCAGCTTATCCGGGACAGGGATCTACGAGCAGTACTTC. Its protein product is CASSLSGTGIYEQYF.

This clone was seen once. The V call is TRBV5-1, the J call TRBJ2-3; 7 bases fit TRBD2. CDR3 length equals 16 residues. The V and J ends lost 3 bases and 6 bases, in that order; junction bases with no gene match: 13. From germline, CDR1 is SGHRS and CDR2 YFSETQ. The CDR3 nucleotides read TGCGCCAGCAGCTCATCCATACAGACTAGCTATGATACGCAGTATTTT. Translation gives CASSSSIQTSYDTQYF.

This clone was recorded once. This chain links TRBV11-2 with TRBJ1-5; possible D gene TRBD1, 6 bases. CDR3 length equals 13 residues. The V gene lost 4 bases and the J gene lost 3 bases, with 7 bases spanning the gap. The germline V gene encodes CDR1 SGHAT and CDR2 FQNNGV. The CDR3 DNA reads TGTGCCAGCAGCTGGGACACCAATCAGCCCCAGCATTTT. It encodes CASSWDTNQPQHF.

The rearrangement links TRBV28 to TRBJ2-1; 13 nucleotides match TRBD2. The V and J ends lost 3 bases and 6 bases, in that order; junction bases with no gene match: 14. The CDR3 is 19 amino acids. Germline V gene data show CDR1 as MDHEN and CDR2 as SYDVKM. CDR3 in amino acids: CASSFPRTSGSKVINEQFF. CDR3 DNA: TGTGCCAGCAGTTTCCCACGGACTAGCGGGAGTAAGGTTATCAATGAGCAGTTCTTC. The full variable domain, rest sourced from reference TRBV28 and TRBJ2-1, is DVKVTQSSRYLVKRTGEKVFLECVQDMDHENMFWYRQDPGLGLRLIYFSYDVKMKEKGDIPEGYSVSREKKERFSLILESASTNQTSMYLCASSFPRTSGSKVINEQFFGPGTRLTVL.

V usage is TRBV19 and J usage is TRBJ2-3, with a tentative D call TRBD1 (5 bases). The CDR3 contains 15 residues. The V and J ends lost 0 bases and 5 bases respectively, with 12 bases between them. In germline, CDR1 is LNHDA, CDR2 SQIVND (reference sequence). In DNA form, the CDR3 reads TGTGCCAGTAGTATAGACAGGGCCAACGGAGATACGCAGTATTTT. Translated, it gives CASSIDRANGDTQYF.

For this clone: A read error may account for a junction end that differs from germline. The V and J genes are TRBV10-1 and TRBJ2-1; TRBD1 aligns across 7 bases. Germline CDR1 and CDR2: WNHNN and SYGVQD (reference sequence). The CDR3 totals 11 residues. CDR3 nucleotide sequence: TGCGCCAGCAATTGTTCGAGGGGGCCCCTCTTC. Encoded protein: CASNCSRGPLF.

This rearrangement joins TRBV9 to TRBJ1-1, with D possibly being TRBD1 (5 bases). Between the trimmed V and J ends, which lost 3 bases and 1 base, there was a span of 10 bases. The CDR3 is made up of 14 amino acids. Germline CDR1 and CDR2: SGDLS and YYNGEE. DNA for the CDR3: TGTGCCAGCAGCGCGGGACTTTCGAACACTGAAGCTTTCTTT. This gives the protein CASSAGLSNTEAFF. Combining the CDR3 with reference TRBV9 and TRBJ1-1 gives the whole variable domain DSGVTQTPKHLITATGQRVTLRCSPRSGDLSVYWYQQSLDQGLQFLIQYYNGEERAKGNILERFSAQQFPDLHSELNLSSLELGDSALYFCASSAGLSNTEAFFGQGTRLTVV.

V and J are TRBV11-3 and TRBJ2-7; unclear D gene. Deletions cut 4 bases from V and 5 bases from J, with 12 bases between. The CDR3 covers 13 residues. Germline loops: CDR1 SGHNT, CDR2 YENEEA. CDR3 residues: CASSSLIQDEQYF. CDR3 DNA sequence: TGTGCCAGCAGCTCCCTTATTCAGGACGAGCAGTACTTC.

This chain connects TRBV10-3 to TRBJ2-1; tentative D call: TRBD2 (5 bases). CDR1 is ENHRY, CDR2 SYGVKD, per germline. Trimming removed 8 bases at V and 0 bases at J, with 11 bases between. CDR3 size: 14 residues. The CDR3 region is CAIRPGSSYNEQFF. CDR3 coding DNA: TGTGCCATCCGCCCGGGGAGCTCCTACAATGAGCAGTTCTTC.

CDR3 bases: TGTGCCAGCAGTGAATCGTACGGGGAAAACGGCTACACCTTC. Its protein product is CASSESYGENGYTF. The V and J genes are TRBV2 and TRBJ1-2; D not certain. CDR1 and CDR2 from the germline V gene are SNHLY and FYNNEI. The CDR3 contains 14 residues. V dropped 2 bases and J dropped 8 bases, with 15 bases sitting between them.